This T cell receptor (beta chain) emerged from a study of graft-versus-host responses after intestinal transplantation. Study-wide points: Recipient bone marrow held GvH clones, some seen earlier in ileum or blood. Graft-versus-host to host-versus-graft clonal ratios in allografts were high in patients with graft-donor T cell macrochimerism.

Comment on this clone: The antigen remains unidentified.

The assay was immunoSEQ multiplex PCR, and TCRdb's table has in-frame clones only and misses some. The data show about 150,000 clones, around 90% seen once. After removal of 2 bases from V and 3 bases from J, the junction contained 6 bases not matched to a gene. Germline lookup yields CDR1 MNHEY and CDR2 SMNVEV (reference sequence). This CDR3 region has 16 residues. The TCR sequence derives from a human donor who received an intestinal transplant. This material consisted of unstimulated CD4+ T cells sorted from spleen or lymph node cells, taken before intestinal transplant. The chain employs TRBV27 and TRBJ2-2, with TRBD2 matching over 7 bases. CDR3 bases: TGTGCCAGCAGTTTAGTGTGGACTAGTGACACCGGGGAGCTGTTTTTT. Amino acids: CASSLVWTSDTGELFF.